This TCR beta chain was sequenced for a study of T-cell reconstitution after alpha-beta-depleted transplantation in children. To note about this clonotype: One end of the junction fails to match germline, which may point to a read error.

Germline CDR1 and CDR2: SGHRS and YFSETQ. There are 16 residues in the CDR3. It was with unique molecular identifiers that the TCRbeta library was prepared. Each CDR3 protein is one row after TCRdb ran MiXCR on the PCR reads. The sample has 360,000 or so distinct CDR3 sequences, about a fifth seen once. The sequencing used PBMCs from the stem cell graft donor, collected from the stem cell graft. J is TRBJ2-3 and V is TRBV5-1; 10 bases map to TRBD1. The origin of this receptor is a human donor who donated a stem cell graft to a child with acute myeloid leukemia. CDR3 sequence: CASSLGQGASTDSQYF. CDR3 DNA sequence: TGCGCCAGCAGCTTGGGACAGGGGGCTAGCACAGATTCGCAGTATTTT.